What follows is one T cell receptor beta chain and its context. Antigen: not known. This entry is derived from a study of cytotoxic CD8 clonotypes in ibrutinib-treated CLL. Background on the study: Partial response was seen in approximately 25 patients and complete response in 2; after median about 68 months, roughly 14 stayed remitted, roughly 12 progressed. Samples averaged roughly 260,000 productive templates and 94,082 productive rearrangements.

General study results and limits: Clonotypes that were public were uncommon, and they contracted or stayed stable on treatment. Clonality increased at ibrutinib response and stayed stable in sustained remission. At progression, however, it fell back toward baseline.

TCRdb keeps only in-frame clones here, not all; method: immunoSEQ multiplex PCR. This table holds hundreds of thousands of clones, 67% found once. Germline-derived CDR1 and CDR2 are WNHNN and SYGVQD (reference sequence). The CDR3 has 14 residues. V shed 3 bases and J shed 5 bases, with 13 bases lying between them. The sequences come from PBMCs, collected after 36 months of ibrutinib treatment. This chain links TRBV10-1 with TRBJ2-5; D remains unclear. The clonotype comes from a human donor with chronic lymphocytic leukemia. The CDR3 here is CASSEQRSRETQYF. CDR3 nucleotides: TGCGCCAGCAGTGAACAAAGGTCCCGGGAGACCCAGTACTTC.